The clone carrying this T cell receptor (beta chain) was detected many times. Its specificity is unknown. Amplification of TCR beta CDR3 regions used RNA as the template. In the first-round RT-PCR of the TCR CDR3, the HTBI primer set was used. TCRdb fed the multiplex PCR reads into MiXCR, producing one record per CDR3 protein. The sample lists around 800,000 distinct CDR3 sequences, 38% occurring once. For the diagnoses, clinical symptoms, serum thyroxine and TRAb, thyroid ultrasound and orbital computed tomography were used. This sample was taken from a study of T cells in Graves' hyperthyroidism and ophthalmopathy. Study-wide points: Model output signaled ophthalmopathy a median roughly 6 months ahead of onset.

CDR1 is LNHDA and CDR2 is SQIVND in the germline V gene (reference sequence). The CDR3 has 14 amino acids. Trimming stripped 5 bases from V and 3 bases from J, with 13 bases between. This chain uses TRBV19 with TRBJ1-1; TRBD1 might be the D (5 bases). Sequencing was done on a sample of blood. The sequence was collected from a man between 18 and 35 years old with Graves' hyperthyroidism. This CDR3 reads CASSPDLGDTEAFF. The CDR3 bases are TGTGCCAGTAGTCCTGACCTAGGGGACACTGAAGCTTTCTTT.